The present T cell receptor (beta chain) was sequenced within a study of blood T cell repertoires in COVID-19. Across the study: The United States, Italy and Spain were the sources of the acute and convalescent COVID-19 samples.

The table came from immunoSEQ multiplex PCR; TCRdb's copy has only in-frame clones and leaves some out. The sample contains under 250,000 clones, roughly nine tenths of which appear only once. Input material: peripheral blood. The receptor's source is a man aged 18 to 30 with active or convalescent COVID-19.

The CDR3 nucleotides are TGTGCCTGGAGTGTACGTTGGACAGGCGAAACTAATGAAAAACTGTTTTTT. Protein sequence: CAWSVRWTGETNEKLFF. V gene TRBV30 combines with J gene TRBJ1-4; 7 bases map to TRBD1. With 0 bases clipped from V and 1 base from J, the junction kept 8 bases outside the gene matches. The CDR3 covers 17 residues. Germline V gene lookup returns CDR1 GTSNPN and CDR2 SVGIG (reference sequence).